These T cell receptor beta chains were read from a single sample in a study of PD-1 blockade in classical Hodgkin lymphoma. Data came from immunoSEQ multiplex PCR; TCRdb stores just in-frame clones and leaves some out. Of 20,000 or so clones in the sample, roughly 80% were seen once. The source material was peripheral blood mononuclear cells (PBMCs), sampled before the fourth cycle of nivolumab. Receptors originate from a human donor with classical Hodgkin lymphoma. CDR3s include the opening cysteine and the closing phenylalanine or tryptophan. A D gene is named only where the DNA matches it firmly. A clone size is listed for some rows: how often the clone was seen (once, few, many), or a class if it is expanded.

TRBV2	TRBD2	TRBJ2-1	-	TGTGCCAGCAGTGAATTTAGCGGGAATGAGCAGTTCTTC	CASSEFSGNEQFF
TRBV11-2	TRBD2	TRBJ2-3	-	TGTGCCAGCAGCCACCAGACTAGCGCCACAGATACGCAGTATTTT	CASSHQTSATDTQYF
TRBV10-1	TRBD2	TRBJ2-1	-	TGCGCCAGCAGTGAGAATTTTCTAGCGGGAGAGCAGTTCTTC	CASSENFLAGEQFF
TRBV5-4	-	TRBJ1-5	-	TGTGCCAGCAGCTCCGGTGGGTCCAGCAATCAGCCCCAGCATTTT	CASSSGGSSNQPQHF
TRBV7-8	-	TRBJ1-1	-	TGTGCCAGCAGCTTAGAGAGGACAGCGAACACTGAAGCTTTCTTT	CASSLERTANTEAFF
TRBV7-9	-	TRBJ1-3	-	TGTGCCAGCAGCTCCTACCGGACAGTCTCTGGAAACACCATATATTTT	CASSSYRTVSGNTIYF
TRBV28	-	TRBJ1-1	-	TGTGCCAGCAGGAGCAGGGAGGTAAAAGCTTTCTTT	CASRSREVKAFF
TRBV27	TRBD1	TRBJ2-2	few	TGTGCCAGCAGTGGTTGGGCGACAGGGGTTGCCACCGGGGAGCTGTTTTTT	CASSGWATGVATGELFF
TRBV27	-	TRBJ2-2	-	TGTGCCAGCAGTCCACTCACCGGGGAGCTGTTTTTT	CASSPLTGELFF
TRBV6-5	-	TRBJ2-3	-	TGTGCCAGCAGTTACAGGGGGGGTGATACGCAGTATTTT	CASSYRGGDTQYF
TRBV18	-	TRBJ1-2	-	TGTGCCAGCTCACCCCGGACAGAAGATGGCTACACCTTC	CASSPRTEDGYTF
TRBV28	TRBD1	TRBJ1-3	-	TGTGCCAGCACCAGGGGGGGTACGTCTGGAAACACCATATATTTT	CASTRGGTSGNTIYF
TRBV6-1	TRBD1	TRBJ2-7	medium-sized	TGTGCCAGCCTGGGACAGGGCGTCGAGCAGTACTTC	CASLGQGVEQYF
TRBV28	TRBD1	TRBJ2-7	-	TGTGCCAGCAGTCCATTCCCGGGACAGGGGGTGGGGTACGAGCAGTACTTC	CASSPFPGQGVGYEQYF
TRBV28	TRBD2	TRBJ2-5	-	TGTGCCAGCAGTAACGTGGGGACTAGCGGGACGGTTGGGGTGACCCAGTACTTC	CASSNVGTSGTVGVTQYF
TRBV28	-	TRBJ1-2	-	TGTGCCAGCAGTAACGCCGGGGGGCAGGGCCGCTATGGCTACACCTTC	CASSNAGGQGRYGYTF
TRBV7-9	TRBD1	TRBJ1-6	-	TGTGCCAGCAGATTAGACAGGGGGGATAATTCACCCCTCCACTTT	CASRLDRGDNSPLHF
TRBV4-1	-	TRBJ2-7	-	TGCGCCAGCAGCCAAGTCACAGGACGGTACGAGCAGTACTTC	CASSQVTGRYEQYF
TRBV18	-	TRBJ2-1	few	TGTGCCAGCTCACCCCTCCCAGCGGATCGAGCATATGAGCAGTTCTTC	CASSPLPADRAYEQFF
TRBV13	-	TRBJ1-2	-	TGTGCCAGCAGAGTAGGGGGGAACTTCTATGGCTACACCTTC	CASRVGGNFYGYTF
TRBV4-1	-	TRBJ2-2	-	TGCGCCAGCAGCCAAGCCGTAGGGTCCGGGGAGCTGTTTTTT	CASSQAVGSGELFF
TRBV7-3	-	TRBJ2-2	few	TGTGCCAGCAGCCCTCTTGGAGGGGGGACCGGGGAGCTGTTTTTT	CASSPLGGGTGELFF
TRBV15	-	TRBJ1-2	once	TGTGCCACCAGCAGAGATGTGGGGTATGGCTACACCTTC	CATSRDVGYGYTF
TRBV29-1	-	TRBJ1-5	-	TGCAGCGTTGAGGGGGGGGTGGATCAGCCCCAGCATTTT	CSVEGGVDQPQHF
TRBV2	-	TRBJ2-2	-	TGTGCCAGCACCTTACTCGAAGGGGAGCTGTTTTTT	CASTLLEGELFF
TRBV7-9	TRBD2	TRBJ2-1	-	TGTGCCAGCAGCCCGGGAGGAGGGGCCCTGGGGAATGAGCAGTTCTTC	CASSPGGGALGNEQFF
TRBV9	TRBD1	TRBJ1-2	few	TGTGCCAGCAGCCCATACTCTGGGACAGGGGCGCTTGATGGCTACACCTTC	CASSPYSGTGALDGYTF
TRBV27	-	TRBJ2-3	-	TGTGCCAGCAGTTTAACCTACTACAGGGTCGGCACAGATACGCAGTATTTT	CASSLTYYRVGTDTQYF
TRBV7-2	-	TRBJ2-7	-	TGTGCCAGCAGCTTAGGCGGGCCTTCCTACGAGCAGTACTTC	CASSLGGPSYEQYF
TRBV7-3	-	TRBJ2-3	large	TGTGCCAGCAGCTGGCACGGACCAAGCACAGATACGCAGTATTTT	CASSWHGPSTDTQYF
TRBV5-4	TRBD2	TRBJ2-5	few	TGTGCCAGCAGCTTGGGGGATAGCGGGAGTGGAGAGACCCAGTACTTC	CASSLGDSGSGETQYF
TRBV9	TRBD2	TRBJ2-2	once	TGTGCCAGCAGCGTAGTCCTAGCGGGAGGGCCCGGGGAGCTGTTTTTT	CASSVVLAGGPGELFF
TRBV4-2	TRBD1	TRBJ2-1	-	TGTGCCAGCAGCCAAGAGGGGACAGGGGTGTTCCATGAGCAGTTCTTC	CASSQEGTGVFHEQFF
TRBV6-5	-	TRBJ2-7	-	TGTGCCAGCAGTTACCTTGGGGGAGAGCAGTACTTC	CASSYLGGEQYF
TRBV2	-	TRBJ2-1	-	TGTGCCAGCAGTGAGTCGGAGGCCTCCTACAATGAGCAGTTCTTC	CASSESEASYNEQFF
TRBV28	-	TRBJ2-6	-	TGTGCCAGCAGTTTGAGTTCTGGGGCCAACGTCCTGACTTTC	CASSLSSGANVLTF
TRBV6-1	-	TRBJ1-5	-	TGTGCCAGCAGTGAAGCGAGCTTGGTTCGGCCCCAGCATTTT	CASSEASLVRPQHF
TRBV5-1	TRBD2	TRBJ2-2	once	TGCGCCAGCAGCTTGATCCCTAGCGGGGCTACCGGGGAGCTGTTTTTT	CASSLIPSGATGELFF
TRBV11-3	-	TRBJ1-3	-	TGTGCCAGCAGCGACTGGGACATCTCTGGAAACACCATATATTTT	CASSDWDISGNTIYF
TRBV4-1	TRBD1	TRBJ2-7	once	TGCGCCAGCAGCCAAGCTCCGGACAGGCCGACCTACGAGCAGTACTTC	CASSQAPDRPTYEQYF
TRBV9	-	TRBJ2-1	-	TGTGCCAGCGGACGCGGGGCAGGGACCACCTACAATGAGCAGTTCTTC	CASGRGAGTTYNEQFF
TRBV7-6	-	TRBJ2-7	-	TGTGCCAGCAGCCCGGGGCCAAACTACGAGCAGTACTTC	CASSPGPNYEQYF
TRBV19	-	TRBJ1-6	-	TGTGCCAGTAGTAGCCGGGACATTAGTCCCCTCCACTTT	CASSSRDISPLHF
TRBV5-4	TRBD1	TRBJ2-7	-	TGTGCCAGCAGCCCCGGGACAGGAGATCCCTACGAGCAGTACTTC	CASSPGTGDPYEQYF
TRBV6-5	-	TRBJ1-1	few	TGTGCCAGCAGTTACTCGATCCGGGCTGAAGCTTTCTTT	CASSYSIRAEAFF
TRBV5-4	-	TRBJ2-4	-	TGTGCCAGCAGCTTGGGGGGACCAGGGAAGGGAAACATTCAGTACTTC	CASSLGGPGKGNIQYF
TRBV2	-	TRBJ1-1	-	TGTGCCAGCAGCCTTAAACAGATTGAAGCTTTCTTT	CASSLKQIEAFF
TRBV19	TRBD1	TRBJ1-1	once	TGTGCCAGTAGTATTCAGGGGGTCGAGAACACTGAAGCTTTCTTT	CASSIQGVENTEAFF